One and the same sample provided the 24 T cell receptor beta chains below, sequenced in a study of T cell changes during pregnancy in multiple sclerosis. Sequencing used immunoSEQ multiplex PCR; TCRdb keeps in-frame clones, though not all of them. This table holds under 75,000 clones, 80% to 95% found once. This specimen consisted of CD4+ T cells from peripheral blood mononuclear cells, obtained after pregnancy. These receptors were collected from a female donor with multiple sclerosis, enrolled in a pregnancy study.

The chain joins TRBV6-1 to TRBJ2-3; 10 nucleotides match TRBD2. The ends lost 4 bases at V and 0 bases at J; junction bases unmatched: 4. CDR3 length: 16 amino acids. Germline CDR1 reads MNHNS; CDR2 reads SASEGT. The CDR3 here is CASSVGLADSTDTQYF. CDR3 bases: TGTGCCAGCAGTGTCGGACTAGCGGATAGCACAGATACGCAGTATTTT.

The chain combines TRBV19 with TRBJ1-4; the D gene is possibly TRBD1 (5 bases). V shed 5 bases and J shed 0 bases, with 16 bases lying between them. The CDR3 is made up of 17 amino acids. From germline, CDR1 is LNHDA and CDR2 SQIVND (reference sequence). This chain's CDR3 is CASSGREGYATNEKLFF. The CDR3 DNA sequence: TGTGCCAGTAGTGGCAGGGAGGGATATGCAACTAATGAAAAACTGTTTTTT.

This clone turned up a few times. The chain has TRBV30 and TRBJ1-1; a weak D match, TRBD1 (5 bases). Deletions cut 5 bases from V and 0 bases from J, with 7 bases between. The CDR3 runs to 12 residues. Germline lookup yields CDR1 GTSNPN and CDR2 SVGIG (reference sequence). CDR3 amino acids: CAWGHLNTEAFF. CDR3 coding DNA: TGTGCCTGGGGACATTTGAACACTGAAGCTTTCTTT.

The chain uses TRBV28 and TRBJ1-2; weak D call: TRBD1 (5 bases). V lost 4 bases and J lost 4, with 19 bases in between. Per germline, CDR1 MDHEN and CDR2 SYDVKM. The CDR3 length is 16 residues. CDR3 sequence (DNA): TGTGCCAGCAGTTCCCCAGGGAGGGGAGCTTTCTATGGCTACACCTTC. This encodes CASSSPGRGAFYGYTF.

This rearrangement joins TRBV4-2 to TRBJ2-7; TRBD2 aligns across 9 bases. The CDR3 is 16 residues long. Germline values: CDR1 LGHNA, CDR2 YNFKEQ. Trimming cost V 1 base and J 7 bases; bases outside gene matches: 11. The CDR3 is CASSQARAAGGGEQYF. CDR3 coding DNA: TGTGCCAGCAGCCAAGCCCGGGCAGCGGGAGGAGGGGAGCAGTACTTC.

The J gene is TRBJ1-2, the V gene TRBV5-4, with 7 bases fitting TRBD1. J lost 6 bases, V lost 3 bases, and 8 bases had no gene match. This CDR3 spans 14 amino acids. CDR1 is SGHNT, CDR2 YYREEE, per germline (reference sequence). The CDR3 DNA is TGTGCCAGCAGCTCAAGACAGGGAATACATGGCTACACCTTC. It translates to CASSSRQGIHGYTF. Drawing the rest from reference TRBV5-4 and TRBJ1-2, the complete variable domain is ETGVTQSPTHLIKTRGQQVTLRCSSQSGHNTVSWYQQALGQGPQFIFQYYREEENGRGNFPPRFSGLQFPNYSSELNVNALELDDSALYLCASSSRQGIHGYTFGSGTRLTVV.

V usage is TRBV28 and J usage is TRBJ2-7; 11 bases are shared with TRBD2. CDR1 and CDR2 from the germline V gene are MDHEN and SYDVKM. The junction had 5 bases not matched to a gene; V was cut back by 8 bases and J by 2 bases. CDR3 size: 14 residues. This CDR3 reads CASEGTSGTYEQYF. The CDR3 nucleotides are TGTGCCAGCGAAGGGACTAGCGGTACCTACGAGCAGTACTTC.

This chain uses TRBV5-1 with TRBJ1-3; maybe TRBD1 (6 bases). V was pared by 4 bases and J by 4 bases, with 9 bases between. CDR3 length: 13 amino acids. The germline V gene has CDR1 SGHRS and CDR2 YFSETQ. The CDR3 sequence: CASSEGQGNTIYF. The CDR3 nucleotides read TGCGCCAGCAGCGAAGGACAGGGAAACACCATATATTTT.

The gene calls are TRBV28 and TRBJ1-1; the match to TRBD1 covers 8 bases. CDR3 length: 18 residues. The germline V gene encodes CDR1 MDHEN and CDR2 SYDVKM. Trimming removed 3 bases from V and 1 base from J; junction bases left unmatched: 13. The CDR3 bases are TGTGCCAGCAGTTTTCAGGGGGCGGTTAATAAAGGGAACACTGAAGCTTTCTTT. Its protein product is CASSFQGAVNKGNTEAFF.

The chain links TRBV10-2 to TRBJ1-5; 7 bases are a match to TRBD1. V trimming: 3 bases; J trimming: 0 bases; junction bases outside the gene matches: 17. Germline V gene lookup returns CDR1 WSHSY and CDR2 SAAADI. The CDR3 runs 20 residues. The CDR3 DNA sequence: TGCGCCAGCAGTGAAATTCCCGGACAGGTGAAAAATTATAGCAATCAGCCCCAGCATTTT. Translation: CASSEIPGQVKNYSNQPQHF.

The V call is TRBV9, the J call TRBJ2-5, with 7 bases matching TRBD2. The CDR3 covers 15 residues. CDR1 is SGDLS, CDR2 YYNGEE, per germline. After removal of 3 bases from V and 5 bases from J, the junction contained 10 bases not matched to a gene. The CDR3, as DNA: TGTGCCAGCAGCGGTTGGGGGAGGGCCGTCGAGACCCAGTACTTC. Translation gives CASSGWGRAVETQYF.

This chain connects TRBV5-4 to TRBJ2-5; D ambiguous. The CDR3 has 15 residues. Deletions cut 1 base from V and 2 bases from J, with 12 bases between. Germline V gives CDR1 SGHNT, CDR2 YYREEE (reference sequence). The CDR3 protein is CASSLRGHNQETQYF. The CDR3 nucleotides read TGTGCCAGCAGCTTGCGTGGTCACAATCAAGAGACCCAGTACTTC.

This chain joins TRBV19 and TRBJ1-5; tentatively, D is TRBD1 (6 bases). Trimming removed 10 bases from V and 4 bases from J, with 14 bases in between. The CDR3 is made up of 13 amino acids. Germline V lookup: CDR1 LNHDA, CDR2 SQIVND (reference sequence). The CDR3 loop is CATGQNQNQPQHF. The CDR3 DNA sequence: TGTGCCACCGGACAGAACCAAAATCAGCCCCAGCATTTT.

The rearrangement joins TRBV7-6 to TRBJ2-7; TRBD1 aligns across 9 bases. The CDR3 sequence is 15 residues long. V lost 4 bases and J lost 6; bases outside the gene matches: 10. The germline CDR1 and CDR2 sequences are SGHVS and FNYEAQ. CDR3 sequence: CASSSPRDREGEQYF. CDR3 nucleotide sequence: TGTGCCAGCAGCTCCCCCCGGGACAGGGAGGGCGAGCAGTACTTC. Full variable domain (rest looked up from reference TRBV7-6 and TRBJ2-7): GAGVSQSPRYKVTKRGQDVALRCDPISGHVSLYWYRQALGQGPEFLTYFNYEAQQDKSGLPNDRFSAERPEGSISTLTIQRTEQRDSAMYRCASSSPRDREGEQYFGPGTRLTVT.

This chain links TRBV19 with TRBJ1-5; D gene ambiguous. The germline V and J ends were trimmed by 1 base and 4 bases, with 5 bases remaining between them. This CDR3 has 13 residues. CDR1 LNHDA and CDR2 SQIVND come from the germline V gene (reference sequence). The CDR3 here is CASSIVRNQPQHF. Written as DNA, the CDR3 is TGTGCCAGTAGTATAGTGAGAAATCAGCCCCAGCATTTT.

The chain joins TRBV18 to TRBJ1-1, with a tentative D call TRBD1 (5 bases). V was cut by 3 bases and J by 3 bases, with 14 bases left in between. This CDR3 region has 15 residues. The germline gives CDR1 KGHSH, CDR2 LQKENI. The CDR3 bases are TGTGCCAGCTCACCGGAGGGGAGGAGGGACACTGAAGCTTTCTTT. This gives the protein CASSPEGRRDTEAFF.

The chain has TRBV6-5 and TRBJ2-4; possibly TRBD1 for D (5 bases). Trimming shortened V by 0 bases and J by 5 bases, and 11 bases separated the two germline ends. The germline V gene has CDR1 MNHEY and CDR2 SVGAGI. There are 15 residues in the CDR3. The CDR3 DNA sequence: TGTGCCAGCAGTTACTCGCAGGGTGTCCAAAACATTCAGTACTTC. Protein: CASSYSQGVQNIQYF.

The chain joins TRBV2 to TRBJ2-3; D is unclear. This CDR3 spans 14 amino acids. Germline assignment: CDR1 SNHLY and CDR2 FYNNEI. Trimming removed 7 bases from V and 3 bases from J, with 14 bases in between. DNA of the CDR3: TGTGCCAGCACCCCTCCCATTAGTACAGATACGCAGTATTTT. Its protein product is CASTPPISTDTQYF. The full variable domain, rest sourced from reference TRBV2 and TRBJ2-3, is EPEVTQTPSHQVTQMGQEVILRCVPISNHLYFYWYRQILGQKVEFLVSFYNNEISEKSEIFDDQFSVERPDGSNFTLKIRSTKLEDSAMYFCASTPPISTDTQYFGPGTRLTVL.

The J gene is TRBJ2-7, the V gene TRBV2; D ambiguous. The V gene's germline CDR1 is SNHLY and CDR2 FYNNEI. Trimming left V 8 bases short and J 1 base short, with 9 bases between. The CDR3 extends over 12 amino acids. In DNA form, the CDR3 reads TGTGCCAGCCGGAGTGATTCCTACGAGCAGTACTTC. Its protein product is CASRSDSYEQYF.

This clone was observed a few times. The CDR3, as DNA: TGTGCCAGTAGTCGAGCGATGGTGAACACTGAAGCTTTCTTT. This translates into CASSRAMVNTEAFF. The chain combines TRBV19 with TRBJ1-1; D ambiguous. V shed 5 bases and J shed 0 bases, with 10 bases lying between them. This CDR3 has 14 amino acids. Germline CDR1 reads LNHDA; CDR2 reads SQIVND (reference sequence).

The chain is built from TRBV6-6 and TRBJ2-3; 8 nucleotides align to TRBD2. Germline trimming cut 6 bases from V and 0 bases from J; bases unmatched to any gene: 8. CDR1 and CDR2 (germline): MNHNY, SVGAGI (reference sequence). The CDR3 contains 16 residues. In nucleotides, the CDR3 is TGTGCCAGCAGATGGACTAGCCCGGATAGCACAGATACGCAGTATTTT. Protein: CASRWTSPDSTDTQYF.

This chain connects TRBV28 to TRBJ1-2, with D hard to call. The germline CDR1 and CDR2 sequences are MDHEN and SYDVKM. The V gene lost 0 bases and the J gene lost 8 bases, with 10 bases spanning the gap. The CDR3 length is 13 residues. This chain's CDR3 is CASSLWGPRGYTF. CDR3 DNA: TGTGCCAGCAGTTTATGGGGCCCTCGGGGCTACACCTTC.

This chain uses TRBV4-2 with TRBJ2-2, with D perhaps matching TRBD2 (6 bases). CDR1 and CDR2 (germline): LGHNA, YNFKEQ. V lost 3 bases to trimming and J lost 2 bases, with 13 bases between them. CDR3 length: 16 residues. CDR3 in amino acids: CASSQSGVVNTGELFF. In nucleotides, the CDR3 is TGTGCCAGCAGCCAGTCGGGGGTAGTAAACACCGGGGAGCTGTTTTTT.

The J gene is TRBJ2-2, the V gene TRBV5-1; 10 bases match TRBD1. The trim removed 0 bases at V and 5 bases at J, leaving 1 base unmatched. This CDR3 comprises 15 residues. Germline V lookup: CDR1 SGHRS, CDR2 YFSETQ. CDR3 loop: CASSLGTGGTGELFF. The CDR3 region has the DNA TGCGCCAGCAGCTTGGGGACAGGGGGAACCGGGGAGCTGTTTTTT.